This T cell receptor beta chain appears in the sequencing data of a study of T cell changes during pregnancy in multiple sclerosis. For this clone: The junction shows a germline mismatch at one end, possibly a read error.

This CDR3 comprises 16 residues. Germline V CDR1 and CDR2: SGHVS, FNYEAQ. Using immunoSEQ multiplex PCR, the repertoire was profiled, and TCRdb retains in-frame clones only, with some absent. The sample carries more than 40,000 clones, approximately 94% recorded once. The chain links TRBV7-6 to TRBJ1-4; TRBD1 matches 8 bases. The starting material was CD4+ T cells from peripheral blood mononuclear cells, obtained in the second trimester of pregnancy. The TCR originated in a female donor with multiple sclerosis, enrolled in a pregnancy study. This chain's CDR3 is CASSIAVRGRSEKLFF. DNA for the CDR3: TGTGCCAGCAGCATAGCGGTCAGGGGGCGTAGTGAAAAACTGTTTTTT.